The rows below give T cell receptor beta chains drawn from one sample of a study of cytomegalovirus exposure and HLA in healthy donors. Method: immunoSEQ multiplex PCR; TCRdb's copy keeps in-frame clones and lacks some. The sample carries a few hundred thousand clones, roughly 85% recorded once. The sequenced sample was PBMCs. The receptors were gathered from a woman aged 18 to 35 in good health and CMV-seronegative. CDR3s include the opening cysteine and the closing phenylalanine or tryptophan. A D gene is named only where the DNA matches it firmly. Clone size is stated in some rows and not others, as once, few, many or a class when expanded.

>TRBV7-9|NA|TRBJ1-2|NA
TGTGCCAGCAGCATACAGGATGGCTACACCTTC
CASSIQDGYTF
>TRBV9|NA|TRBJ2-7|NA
TGTGCCAGCAGCGTCCGCCCGGGGGTGGACTACGAGCAGTACTTC
CASSVRPGVDYEQYF
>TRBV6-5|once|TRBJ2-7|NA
TGTGCCAGCAGTTACTCCATCCCGGTGTCCGAGCAGTACTTC
CASSYSIPVSEQYF
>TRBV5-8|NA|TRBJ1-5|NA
TGTGCCAGCAGCTTGGAGGGGTGGATGAGTCAGCCCCAGCATTTT
CASSLEGWMSQPQHF
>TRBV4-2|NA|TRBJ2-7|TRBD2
TGTGCCAGCAGCCAATCCACTCGACTAGCGGCCTCTGTAGAGCAGTACTTC
CASSQSTRLAASVEQYF
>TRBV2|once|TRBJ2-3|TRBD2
TGTGCCATCACACGGGGGGAGGGCACAGATACGCAGTATTTT
CAITRGEGTDTQYF
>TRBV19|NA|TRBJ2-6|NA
TGTGCCAGTAGGCCGACAGGGTTGGAGGGCTCTGGGGCCAACGTCCTGACTTTC
CASRPTGLEGSGANVLTF
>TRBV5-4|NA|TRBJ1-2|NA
TGTGCCAGCAGGCCGTGGGAGGCAGGAGGCTACACCTTC
CASRPWEAGGYTF
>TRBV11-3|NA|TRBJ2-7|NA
TGTGCCAGCAGCTTAGATCAGACAGACCCAACTCAGTATTGGGGCGAGCAGTACTTC
CASSLDQTDPTQYWGEQYF
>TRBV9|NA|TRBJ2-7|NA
TGTGCCAGCAGCGCCCAACTAGCTCCCTACGAGCAGTACTTC
CASSAQLAPYEQYF
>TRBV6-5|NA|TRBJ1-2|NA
TGTGCCAGCAGGCTCCGTACAGGGTTTGGCTACACCTTC
CASRLRTGFGYTF
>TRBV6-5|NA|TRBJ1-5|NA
TGTGCCAGCACCTATGGCGAGGTTCGGCCCCAGCATTTT
CASTYGEVRPQHF
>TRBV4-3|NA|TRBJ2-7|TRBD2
TGCGCCAGCAGCCAGGCCCCCCCTAGGGAGGGGACCTACGAGCAGTACTTC
CASSQAPPREGTYEQYF
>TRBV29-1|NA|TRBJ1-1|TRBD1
TGCAGCGCCTCGGGACAGATGGGAACTGAAGCTTTCTTT
CSASGQMGTEAFF
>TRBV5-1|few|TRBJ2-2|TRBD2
TGCGCCAGCAGCGTGGGGACTAGCGGCGCCTTGTCCGGGGAGCTGTTTTTT
CASSVGTSGALSGELFF
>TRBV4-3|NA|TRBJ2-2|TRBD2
TGCGCCAGCAGCCAATTACTAGCGGGAGGGGCCACCGGGGAGCTGTTTTTT
CASSQLLAGGATGELFF
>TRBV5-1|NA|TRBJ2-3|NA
TGCGCCAGCAGCCCGAGTTTCACAGATACGCAGTATTTT
CASSPSFTDTQYF
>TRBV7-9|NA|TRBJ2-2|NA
TGTGCCAGCAGGGCGGGATTGGCCTCGAACACCGGGGAGCTGTTTTTT
CASRAGLASNTGELFF
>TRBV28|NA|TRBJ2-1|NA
TGTGCCAGCAGCCCCCCCGGCGGTAGTGAGCAGTTCTTC
CASSPPGGSEQFF
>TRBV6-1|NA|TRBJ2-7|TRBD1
TGTGCCAGCAGTGAACAGCCAGGGGGCCGCGAGCAGTACTTC
CASSEQPGGREQYF
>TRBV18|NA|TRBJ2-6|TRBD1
TGTGCCAGCTCACCGTTGGGGACAGGGGGCTCTGGGGCCAACGTCCTGACTTTC
CASSPLGTGGSGANVLTF
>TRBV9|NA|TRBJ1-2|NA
TGTGCCAGCAGCCTTGAACAGGCAGGAAACTATGGCTACACCTTC
CASSLEQAGNYGYTF
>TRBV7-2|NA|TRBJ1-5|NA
TGTGCCAGCAGCTTAGCCTCTCCCGGGCAGCCCCAGCATTTT
CASSLASPGQPQHF
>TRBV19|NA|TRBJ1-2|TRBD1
TGTGCCAGTCGGGACAGACTCACTCTTCTTGGCTACACCTTC
CASRDRLTLLGYTF
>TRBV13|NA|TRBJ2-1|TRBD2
TGTGCCAGCAGCCCTCGGGACTACTACAATGAGCAGTTCTTC
CASSPRDYYNEQFF
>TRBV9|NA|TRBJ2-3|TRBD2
TGTGCCAGCAGCGTAGCAGGACTAGCGGGAACAGATACGCAGTATTTT
CASSVAGLAGTDTQYF
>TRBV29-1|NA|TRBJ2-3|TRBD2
TGCAGCACCCCGGGGGGTTACACAGATACGCAGTATTTT
CSTPGGYTDTQYF
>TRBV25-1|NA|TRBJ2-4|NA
TGTGCCAGTCTCCTGGAGGCCAAAAACATTCAGTACTTC
CASLLEAKNIQYF
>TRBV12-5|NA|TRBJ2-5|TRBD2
TGTGCTAGTGGTCCAGGGACTAGCGGGTACCAAGAGACCCAGTACTTC
CASGPGTSGYQETQYF
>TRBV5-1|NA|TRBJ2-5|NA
TGCGCCAGCAGCTTGGGTCAGGGATACCAACAAGAGACCCAGTACTTC
CASSLGQGYQQETQYF
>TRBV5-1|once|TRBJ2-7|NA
TGCGCCAGCAGCTCGCGACTGGGTCCCTACGAGCAGTACTTC
CASSSRLGPYEQYF
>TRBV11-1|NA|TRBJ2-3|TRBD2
TGTGCCAGCAGCTCTAGCGGGAGGGCCCCAGATACGCAGTATTTT
CASSSSGRAPDTQYF
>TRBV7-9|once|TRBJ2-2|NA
TGTGCCAGCAGCCCCGGTGGGCTAGCGATCTCCGGGGAGCTGTTTTTT
CASSPGGLAISGELFF
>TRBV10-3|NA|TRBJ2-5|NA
TGTGCCATCAAAAACACGTTGGCAGAGACCCAGTACTTC
CAIKNTLAETQYF
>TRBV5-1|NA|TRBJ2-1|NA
TGCGCCAGCAGCTTGGTGTTAGTCCCCAATGAGCAGTTCTTC
CASSLVLVPNEQFF
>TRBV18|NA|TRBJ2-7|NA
TGTGCCAGCTCATCAGGACAGACTCAGTACGAGCAGTACTTC
CASSSGQTQYEQYF
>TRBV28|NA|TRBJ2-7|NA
TGTGCCAGCCTTCAGGGACTCCAAAAGGGCGAGCAGTACTTC
CASLQGLQKGEQYF
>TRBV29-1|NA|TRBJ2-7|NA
TGCAGCGTTGAAGATCGGGGGGCGAGTGGAGTAGGGCCTATCTACGAGCAGTACTTC
CSVEDRGASGVGPIYEQYF
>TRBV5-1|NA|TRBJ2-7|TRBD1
TGCGCCAGCAGGCCGGGACAGGGATACGAGCAGTACTTC
CASRPGQGYEQYF
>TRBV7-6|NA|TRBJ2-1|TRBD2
TGTGCCAGCAGCTCGGCCGGGCGGGAGGGCCTGACGTTCTTC
CASSSAGREGLTFF